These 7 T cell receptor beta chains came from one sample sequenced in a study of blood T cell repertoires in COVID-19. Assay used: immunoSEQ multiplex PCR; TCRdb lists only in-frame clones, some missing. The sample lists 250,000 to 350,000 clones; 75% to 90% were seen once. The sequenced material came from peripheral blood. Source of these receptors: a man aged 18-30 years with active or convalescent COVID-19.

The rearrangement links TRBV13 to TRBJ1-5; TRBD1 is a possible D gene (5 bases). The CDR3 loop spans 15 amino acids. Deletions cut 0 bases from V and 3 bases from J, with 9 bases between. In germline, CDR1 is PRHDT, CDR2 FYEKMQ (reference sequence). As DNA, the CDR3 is TGTGCCAGCAGCTTAGGCGGGACTATCAATCAGCCCCAGCATTTT. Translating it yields CASSLGGTINQPQHF.

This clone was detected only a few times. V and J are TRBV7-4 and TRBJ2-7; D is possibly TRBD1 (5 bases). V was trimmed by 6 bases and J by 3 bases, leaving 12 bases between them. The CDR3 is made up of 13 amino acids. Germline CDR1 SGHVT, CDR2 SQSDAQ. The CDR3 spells CASRHDSDYEQYF. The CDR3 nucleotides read TGTGCCAGCAGACATGACAGCGACTACGAGCAGTACTTC.

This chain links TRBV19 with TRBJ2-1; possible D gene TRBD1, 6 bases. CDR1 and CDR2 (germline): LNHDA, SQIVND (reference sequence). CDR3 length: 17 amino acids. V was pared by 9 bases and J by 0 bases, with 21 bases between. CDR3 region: CASSDRLGTGSYNEQFF. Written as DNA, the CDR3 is TGTGCCAGCAGCGACAGGCTGGGAACTGGCTCCTACAATGAGCAGTTCTTC.

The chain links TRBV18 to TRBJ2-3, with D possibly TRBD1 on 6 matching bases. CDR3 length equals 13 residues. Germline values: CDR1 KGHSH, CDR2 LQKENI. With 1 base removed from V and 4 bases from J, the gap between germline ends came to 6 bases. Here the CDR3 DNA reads TGTGCCAGCTCACCACGGACAGCAGATACGCAGTATTTT. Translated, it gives CASSPRTADTQYF.

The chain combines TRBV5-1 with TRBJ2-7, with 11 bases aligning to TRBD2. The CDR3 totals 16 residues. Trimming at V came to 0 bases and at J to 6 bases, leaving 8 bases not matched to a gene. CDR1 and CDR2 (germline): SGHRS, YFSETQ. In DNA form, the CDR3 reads TGCGCCAGCAGCTTGGCCTTGGGGACTAGCGGAACCGAGCAGTACTTC. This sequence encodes CASSLALGTSGTEQYF.

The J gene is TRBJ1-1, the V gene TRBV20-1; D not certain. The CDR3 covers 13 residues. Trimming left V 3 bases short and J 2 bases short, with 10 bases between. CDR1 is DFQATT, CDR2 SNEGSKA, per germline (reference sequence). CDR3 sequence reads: CSASLQLNTEAFF. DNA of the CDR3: TGCAGTGCTAGTTTGCAGTTAAACACTGAAGCTTTCTTT.

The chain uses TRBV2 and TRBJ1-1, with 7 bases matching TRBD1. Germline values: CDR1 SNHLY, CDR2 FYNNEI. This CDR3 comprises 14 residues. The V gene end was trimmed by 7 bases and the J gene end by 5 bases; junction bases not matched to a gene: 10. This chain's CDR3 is CASKARQGRTEAFF. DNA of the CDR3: TGTGCCAGCAAGGCCAGACAGGGACGAACTGAAGCTTTCTTT.